The 14 T cell receptor beta chains below all came from one sample that was sequenced in a study of blood T cell repertoires in COVID-19. Using immunoSEQ multiplex PCR, the repertoire was profiled, and TCRdb retains in-frame clones only, with some absent. Of 60,000 to 75,000 clones in the sample, 86% are singletons; the top ten hold less than 4%. The sample taken for sequencing was peripheral blood. The receptors stem from a man aged 65-85 years with active COVID-19.

The DNA for the CDR3 is TGTGCCAGCAGTCTGGCCGGGACGGGGGATTCACCCCTCCACTTT. This codes for CASSLAGTGDSPLHF. The rearrangement uses TRBV25-1 and TRBJ1-6; the D gene is possibly TRBD1 (5 bases). Germline assignment: CDR1 MGHDK and CDR2 SYGVNS. The CDR3 contains 15 residues. The V end was cut by 5 bases, the J end by 8 bases, with 16 bases between.

This rearrangement joins TRBV5-4 to TRBJ2-5, with 7 bases lining up with TRBD2. Germline CDR1 is SGHNT and CDR2 is YYREEE (reference sequence). Germline trimming cut 0 bases from V and 5 bases from J; bases unmatched to any gene: 7. The CDR3 spans 15 residues. CDR3 nucleotides: TGTGCCAGCAGCTTGGCCTGGGGTAGCGGGGAGACCCAGTACTTC. Translated: CASSLAWGSGETQYF. The whole variable domain, remainder taken from reference TRBV5-4 and TRBJ2-5, is ETGVTQSPTHLIKTRGQQVTLRCSSQSGHNTVSWYQQALGQGPQFIFQYYREEENGRGNFPPRFSGLQFPNYSSELNVNALELDDSALYLCASSLAWGSGETQYFGPGTRLLVL.

The chain joins TRBV5-1 to TRBJ2-7, with 7 bases matching TRBD2. Germline lookup yields CDR1 SGHRS and CDR2 YFSETQ. This CDR3 spans 15 amino acids. With V trimmed by 0 bases and J by 6 bases, 9 bases remained unmatched. This CDR3 reads CASSLDGGSWGEQYF. As DNA, the CDR3 is TGCGCCAGCAGCTTGGACGGCGGGAGCTGGGGCGAGCAGTACTTC.

The gene calls are TRBV11-3 and TRBJ2-2; D is perhaps TRBD2 (6 bases). Germline CDR1 and CDR2: SGHNT and YENEEA. Trimming took off 8 bases at V and 1 base at J, with 11 bases between the two ends. This CDR3 contains 14 residues. The chain's CDR3 is CASGGPMNTGELFF. CDR3 nucleotides: TGTGCCAGCGGAGGGCCGATGAACACCGGGGAGCTGTTTTTT.

V usage is TRBV27 and J usage is TRBJ2-3; D may be TRBD1 (5 bases). This CDR3 has 17 residues. Germline CDR1 and CDR2: MNHEY and SMNVEV (reference sequence). With 4 bases removed from V and 3 bases from J, the gap between germline ends came to 20 bases. CDR3 bases: TGTGCCAGCAGTTCCCCCGCGACAGAACCAATTACAGATACGCAGTATTTT. Translation gives CASSSPATEPITDTQYF.

This sequence joins TRBV6-5 and TRBJ2-3; 12 bases align to TRBD2. In germline, CDR1 is MNHEY, CDR2 SVGAGI. With V trimmed by 11 bases and J by 5 bases, 11 bases remained unmatched. This CDR3 is 15 amino acids long. CDR3 region: CAASLAGGPGDTQYF. DNA for the CDR3: TGTGCCGCCTCCCTAGCGGGAGGGCCTGGAGATACGCAGTATTTT.

The chain couples TRBV5-1 to TRBJ1-1; D is possibly TRBD1 (6 bases). CDR3 size: 15 residues. Per the germline V gene, CDR1 is SGHRS and CDR2 is YFSETQ. The germline V and J ends were trimmed by 8 bases and 6 bases, with 23 bases remaining between them. In DNA form, the CDR3 reads TGCGCCAGTGGGGCCGGGGGGGCCCACGGCGCTGAAGCTTTCTTT. Translation: CASGAGGAHGAEAFF.

This chain connects TRBV19 to TRBJ2-3, with D uncertain. V was clipped by 0 bases and J by 0 bases, with 10 bases between them. This CDR3 is 16 amino acids long. CDR1 and CDR2 (germline): LNHDA, SQIVND (reference sequence). CDR3 region: CASSIDGWRSTDTQYF. For the CDR3, the DNA is TGTGCCAGTAGTATAGATGGGTGGAGAAGCACAGATACGCAGTATTTT.

This clone was counted a single time. The chain uses TRBV11-2 and TRBJ2-1; 7 bases align to TRBD2. V was clipped by 7 bases and J by 4 bases; unmatched bases: 7. This CDR3 region has 14 residues. In germline, CDR1 is SGHAT, CDR2 FQNNGV. The DNA for the CDR3 is TGTGCCAGCATATTGGGGGAGGGGTACAATGAGCAGTTCTTC. This codes for CASILGEGYNEQFF.

This chain joins TRBV5-4 and TRBJ2-5; 14 bases match TRBD2. Germline V gives CDR1 SGHNT, CDR2 YYREEE (reference sequence). There are 17 residues in the CDR3. The V gene end was trimmed by 3 bases and the J gene end by 5 bases; junction bases not matched to a gene: 9. CDR3 sequence (DNA): TGTGCCAGCAGCTGGGGGACTAGCGGGAGCCCCGCGGAGACCCAGTACTTC. It yields the protein CASSWGTSGSPAETQYF.

The rearrangement links TRBV4-3 to TRBJ2-6; 8 bases map to TRBD1. Trimming took 3 bases from V and 4 from J; bases not matched to a gene: 11. Per germline, CDR1 LGHNA and CDR2 YSLEER. The CDR3 covers 18 residues. The CDR3 region is CASSQTGAPLSGANVLTF. In DNA, the CDR3 is TGCGCCAGCAGCCAGACAGGGGCCCCCCTTTCGGGGGCCAACGTCCTGACTTTC.

The chain couples TRBV21-1 to TRBJ1-5; the table calls TRBD1, which could not be checked here. TRBV21-1 is given as a pseudogene. The CDR3 is made up of 15 amino acids. CDR3 region: CASSDRDRGIQPQHF. CDR3 nucleotide sequence: TGTGCCAGCAGCGACCGGGACAGGGGCATTCAGCCCCAGCATTTT.

This sequence joins TRBV7-2 and TRBJ2-1; D is unclear. Trimming stripped 5 bases from V and 13 bases from J, with 12 bases between. The germline V gene has CDR1 SGHTA and CDR2 FQGNSA. The CDR3 runs to 11 residues. CDR3 sequence reads: CASSPDSYQFF. DNA of the CDR3: TGTGCCAGCAGCCCCGACTCCTACCAGTTCTTC.

The chain employs TRBV29-1 and TRBJ2-3; the match to TRBD2 covers 13 bases. J was trimmed by 4 bases and V by 6 bases; bases with no gene match: 7. CDR3 length: 15 residues. From germline, CDR1 is SQVTM and CDR2 ANQGSEA. The CDR3 reads CSVPGLAGAADTQYF. CDR3 in DNA: TGCAGCGTCCCCGGACTAGCGGGAGCCGCAGATACGCAGTATTTT.